This T cell receptor (beta chain) came from a study of T-cell memory formation after mild COVID-19. This clonotype occurred many times. The CDR3 extends over 16 amino acids. The germline gives CDR1 LGHDT, CDR2 YNNKEL (reference sequence). The J segment lost 1 base and the V segment lost 0 bases, leaving 4 bases of the junction unmatched. TCRdb processed the 5' RACE reads anew with MiXCR; each CDR3 protein has one entry. This repertoire shows around 130,000 distinct CDR3 sequences, about a sixth found once; its top ten account for 4.5% to 5.5%. The receptor comes from a man in his late teens or twenties who had mild COVID-19 (a few samples of this study predate the infection). Cell type and time point are not known. The chain recombines TRBV3-1 with TRBJ2-3, with 7 bases aligning to TRBD2. What was sequenced was PBMCs or a T cell subset sorted from them (not recorded which). CDR3 sequence reads: CASSQDSRGGTDTQYF. The CDR3 nucleotides read TGTGCCAGCAGCCAAGATTCCCGGGGGGGCACAGATACGCAGTATTTT.